The present T cell receptor (beta chain) was sequenced within a study of early T cells in non-severe SARS-CoV-2 infection. Study overall: The chains were unpaired, and the sequenced material was bulk RNA from unsorted whole blood.

Each single cDNA molecule received a unique molecular identifier. MiXCR, applied by TCRdb to the 5' RACE reads, yields one record per CDR3 protein. The top ten clones hold 4.5% to 6.5% of a sample with tens of thousands of distinct CDR3 sequences, about 10% of them seen once. This clonotype showed up just a few times. Antigen: not known. General study points: Private and CD4 specificities were missed by VDJdb matching, which favored anti-spike CD8 responses.

The sequence derives from an adult who was a healthcare worker with PCR-confirmed SARS-CoV-2 infection or an uninfected control (not recorded which). Sample: whole blood.

CDR3 bases: TGTGCCAGCAGCTCAACAGTATCCACAGATACGCAGTATTTT. Amino acid sequence: CASSSTVSTDTQYF. The chain uses TRBV7-2 and TRBJ2-3; D not resolved. The germline V gene encodes CDR1 SGHTA and CDR2 FQGNSA. The V and J ends lost 4 bases and 2 bases respectively, with 10 bases between them. This CDR3 comprises 14 residues.